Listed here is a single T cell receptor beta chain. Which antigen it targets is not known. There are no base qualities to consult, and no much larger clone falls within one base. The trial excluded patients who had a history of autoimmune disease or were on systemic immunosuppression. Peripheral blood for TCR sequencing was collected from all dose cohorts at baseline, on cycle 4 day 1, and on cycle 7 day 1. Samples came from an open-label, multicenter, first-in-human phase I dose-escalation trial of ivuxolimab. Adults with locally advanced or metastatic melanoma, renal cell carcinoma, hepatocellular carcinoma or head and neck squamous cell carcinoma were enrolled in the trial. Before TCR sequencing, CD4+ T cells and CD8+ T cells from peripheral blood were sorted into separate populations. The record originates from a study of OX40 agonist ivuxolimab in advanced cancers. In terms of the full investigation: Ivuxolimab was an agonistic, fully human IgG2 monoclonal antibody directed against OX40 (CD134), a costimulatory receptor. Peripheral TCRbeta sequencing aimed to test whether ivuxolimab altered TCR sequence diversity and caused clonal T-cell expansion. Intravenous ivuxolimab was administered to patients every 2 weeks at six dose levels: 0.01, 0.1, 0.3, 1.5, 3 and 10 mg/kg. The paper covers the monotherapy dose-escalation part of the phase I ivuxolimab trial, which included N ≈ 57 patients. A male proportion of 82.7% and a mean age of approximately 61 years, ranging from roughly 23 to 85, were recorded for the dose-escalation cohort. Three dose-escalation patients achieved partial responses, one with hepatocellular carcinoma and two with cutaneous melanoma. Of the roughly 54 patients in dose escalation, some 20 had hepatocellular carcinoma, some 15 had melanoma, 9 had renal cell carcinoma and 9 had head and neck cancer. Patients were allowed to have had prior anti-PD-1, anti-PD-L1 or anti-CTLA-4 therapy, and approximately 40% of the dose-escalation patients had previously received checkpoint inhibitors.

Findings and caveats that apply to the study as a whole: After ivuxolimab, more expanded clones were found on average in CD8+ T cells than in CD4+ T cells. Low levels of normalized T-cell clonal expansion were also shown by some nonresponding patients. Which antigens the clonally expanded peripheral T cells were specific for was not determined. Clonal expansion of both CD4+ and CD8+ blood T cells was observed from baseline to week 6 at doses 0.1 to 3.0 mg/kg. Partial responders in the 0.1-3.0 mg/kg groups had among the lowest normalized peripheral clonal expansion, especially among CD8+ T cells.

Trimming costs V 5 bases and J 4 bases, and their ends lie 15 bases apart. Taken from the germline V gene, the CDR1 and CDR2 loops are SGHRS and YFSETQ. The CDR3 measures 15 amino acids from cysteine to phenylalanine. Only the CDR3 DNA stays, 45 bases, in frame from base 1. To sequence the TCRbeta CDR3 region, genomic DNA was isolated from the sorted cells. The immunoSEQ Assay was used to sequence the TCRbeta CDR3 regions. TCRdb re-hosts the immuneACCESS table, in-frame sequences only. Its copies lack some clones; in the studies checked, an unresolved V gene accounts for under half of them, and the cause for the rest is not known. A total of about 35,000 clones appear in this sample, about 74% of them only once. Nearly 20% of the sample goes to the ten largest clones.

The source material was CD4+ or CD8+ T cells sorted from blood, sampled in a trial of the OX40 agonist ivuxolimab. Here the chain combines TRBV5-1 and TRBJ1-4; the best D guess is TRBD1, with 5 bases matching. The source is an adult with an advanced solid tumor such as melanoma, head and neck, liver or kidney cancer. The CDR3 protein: CASRIAGGINEKLFF. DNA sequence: TGCGCCAGCAGAATCGCCGGGGGGATTAATGAAAAACTGTTTTTT.